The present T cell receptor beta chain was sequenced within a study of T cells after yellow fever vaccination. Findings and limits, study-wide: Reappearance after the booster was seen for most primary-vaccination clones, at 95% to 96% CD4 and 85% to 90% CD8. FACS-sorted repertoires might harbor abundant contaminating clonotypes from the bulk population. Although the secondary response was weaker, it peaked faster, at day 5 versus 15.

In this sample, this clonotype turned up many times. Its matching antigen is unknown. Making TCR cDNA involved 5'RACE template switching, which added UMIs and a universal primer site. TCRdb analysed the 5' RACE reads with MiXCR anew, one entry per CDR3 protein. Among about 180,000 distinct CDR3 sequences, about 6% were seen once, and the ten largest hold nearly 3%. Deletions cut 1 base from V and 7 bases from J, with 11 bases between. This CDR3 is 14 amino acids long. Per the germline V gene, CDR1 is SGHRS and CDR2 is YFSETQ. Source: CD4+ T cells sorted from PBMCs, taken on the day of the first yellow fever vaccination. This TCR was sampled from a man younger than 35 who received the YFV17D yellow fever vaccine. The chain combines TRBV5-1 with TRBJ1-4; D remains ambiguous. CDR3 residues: CASSLRIGSEKLFF. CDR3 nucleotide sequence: TGCGCCAGCAGCTTGCGAATAGGGAGTGAAAAACTGTTTTTT.